This T cell receptor beta chain stems from a study of blood T cell repertoires in COVID-19. Across the whole study: Researchers got acute and convalescent COVID-19 samples from the United States, Italy and Spain.

CDR3 length equals 14 residues. Trimming shortened V by 0 bases and J by 7 bases, and 13 bases separated the two germline ends. Germline V gene sequence: CDR1 LGHNA, CDR2 YSLEER. Clones were sequenced by immunoSEQ multiplex PCR, and TCRdb holds only the in-frame ones, with some missing. The sample records about 150,000 clones, about 89% being singletons. This clonotype was obtained from a man aged 50 or older who had recovered from COVID-19. The rearrangement links TRBV4-3 to TRBJ2-7; a weak D match, TRBD1 (6 bases). The sample consisted of peripheral blood. This CDR3 is CASSQDRTEGEQYF. CDR3 DNA: TGCGCCAGCAGCCAAGACCGGACAGAGGGGGAGCAGTACTTC.